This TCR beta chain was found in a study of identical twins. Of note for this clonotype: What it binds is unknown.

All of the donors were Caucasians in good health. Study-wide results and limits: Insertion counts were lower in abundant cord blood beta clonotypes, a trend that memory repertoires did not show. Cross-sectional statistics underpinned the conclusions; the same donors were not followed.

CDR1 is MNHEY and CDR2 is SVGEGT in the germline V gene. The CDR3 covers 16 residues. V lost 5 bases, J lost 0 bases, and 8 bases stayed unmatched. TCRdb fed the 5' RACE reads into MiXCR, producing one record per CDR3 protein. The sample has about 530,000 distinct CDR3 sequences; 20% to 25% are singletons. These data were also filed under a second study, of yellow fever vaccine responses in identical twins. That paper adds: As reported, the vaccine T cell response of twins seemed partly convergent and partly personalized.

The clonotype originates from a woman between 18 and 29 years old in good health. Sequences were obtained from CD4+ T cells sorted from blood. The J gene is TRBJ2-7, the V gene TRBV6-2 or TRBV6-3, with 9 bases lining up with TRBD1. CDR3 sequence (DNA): TGTGCCAGCAGTGCAATACAGGGGGCCGGCTCCTACGAGCAGTACTTC. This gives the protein CASSAIQGAGSYEQYF.